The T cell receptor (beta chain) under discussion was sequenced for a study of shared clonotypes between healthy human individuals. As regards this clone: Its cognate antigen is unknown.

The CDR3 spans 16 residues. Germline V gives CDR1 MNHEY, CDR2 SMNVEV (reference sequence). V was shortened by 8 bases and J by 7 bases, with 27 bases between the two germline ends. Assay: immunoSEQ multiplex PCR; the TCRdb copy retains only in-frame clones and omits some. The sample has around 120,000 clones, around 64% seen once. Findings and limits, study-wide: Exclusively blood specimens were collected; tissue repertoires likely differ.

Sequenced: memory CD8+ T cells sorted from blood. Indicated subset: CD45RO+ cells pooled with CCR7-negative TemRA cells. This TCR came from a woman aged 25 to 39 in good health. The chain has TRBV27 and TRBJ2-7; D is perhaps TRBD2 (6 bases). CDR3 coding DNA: TGTGCCAGCCTTTCCGGGACTCCGTCCGGAGGGTGGGAGCAGTACTTC. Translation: CASLSGTPSGGWEQYF.